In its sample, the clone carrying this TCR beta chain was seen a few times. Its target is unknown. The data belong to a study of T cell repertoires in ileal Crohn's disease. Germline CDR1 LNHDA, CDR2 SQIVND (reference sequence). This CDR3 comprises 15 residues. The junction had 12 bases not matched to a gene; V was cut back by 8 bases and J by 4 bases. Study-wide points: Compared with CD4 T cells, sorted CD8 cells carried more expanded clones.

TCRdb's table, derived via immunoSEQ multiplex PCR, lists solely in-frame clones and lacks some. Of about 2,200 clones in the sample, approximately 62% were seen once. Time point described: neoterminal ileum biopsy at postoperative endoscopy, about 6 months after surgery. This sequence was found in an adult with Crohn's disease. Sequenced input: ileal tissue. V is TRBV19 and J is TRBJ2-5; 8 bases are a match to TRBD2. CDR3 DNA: TGTGCCAGTTCGAGGTCCGGGGGGGGCCGAGAGACCCAGTACTTC. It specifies CASSRSGGGRETQYF.